This T cell receptor beta chain originates from a study of CD8 T cells in Susac syndrome. Study-wide points: As acknowledged by the study, its TCR sequencing and HLA analysis included a relatively small number of individuals. Expansion of clones was not seen in the CD4+ T cell repertoires of Susac syndrome.

An amount of RNA that ranged from roughly 0.5 to 1 ug was reverse transcribed with random hexamers. The TCR beta CDR3 was amplified by immunoSEQ multiplex PCR across 54 Vbeta, 13 Jbeta. TCRdb redid the calling of the immunoSEQ multiplex PCR reads with MiXCR, one entry per CDR3 protein. The sample gives 210,000 or so distinct CDR3 sequences, about 94% of which show up once; approximately 0.15% is in the top ten. Germline V gene lookup returns CDR1 SGHNT and CDR2 YYREEE (reference sequence). The CDR3 covers 16 residues. The junction had 7 bases not matched to a gene; V was cut back by 3 bases and J by 6 bases. Both CD4+ and CD8+ T cells were negatively isolated, and TEMRA cells underwent FACS enrichment. Notes on this clonotype: Its antigen remains unknown.

The TCR was taken from a human donor with Susac syndrome. The sample consisted of CD4+ T cells from PBMCs. The chain has TRBV5-4 and TRBJ2-3; 13 nucleotides agree with TRBD2. The CDR3 protein is CASSSGLAGSTDTQYF. The CDR3 DNA sequence: TGTGCCAGCAGCTCGGGACTAGCGGGATCCACTGATACGCAGTATTTT.